This T cell receptor beta chain was identified in a study of CD8 T cell repertoires and HIV-1 epitope variants. Study-level information: Autologous T cell-negative cells served as antigen-presenting cells in equal numbers.

The repertoire was sequenced with immunoSEQ multiplex PCR; TCRdb's copy has only in-frame clones and lacks some. This table holds some 5,000 clones, approximately 66% found once. Of note for this clone: Its antigen remains unknown.

General observations from the study: Six of nine antigen-specific clonotypes appeared cross-reactive to autologous or escape variants.

The sequence derives from a male donor with HIV. Sequencing was performed on cultured CD8+ T cells derived from PBMCs.

The CDR3 is CASSQSTGVNEKLFF. CDR3 sequence (DNA): TGCGCCAGCAGCCAATCGACAGGGGTAAATGAAAAACTGTTTTTT. The chain couples TRBV4-3 to TRBJ1-4, with TRBD1 matching over 8 bases. The CDR3 runs to 15 residues. Germline V CDR1 and CDR2: LGHNA, YSLEER. Losses at the gene ends were 2 bases for V and 5 bases for J; bases not matched to a gene: 4.